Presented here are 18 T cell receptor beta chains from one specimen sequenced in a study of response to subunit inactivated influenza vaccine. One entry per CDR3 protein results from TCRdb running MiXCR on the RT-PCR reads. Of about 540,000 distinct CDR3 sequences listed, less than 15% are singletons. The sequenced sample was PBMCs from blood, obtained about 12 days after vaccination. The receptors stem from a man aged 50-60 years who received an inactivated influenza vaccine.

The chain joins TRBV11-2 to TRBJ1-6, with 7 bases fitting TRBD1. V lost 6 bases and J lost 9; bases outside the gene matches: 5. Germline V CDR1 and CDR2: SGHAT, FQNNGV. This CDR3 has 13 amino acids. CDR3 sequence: CASSRQGPSPLHF. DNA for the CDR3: TGTGCCAGCAGTAGACAGGGACCTTCACCCCTCCACTTT.

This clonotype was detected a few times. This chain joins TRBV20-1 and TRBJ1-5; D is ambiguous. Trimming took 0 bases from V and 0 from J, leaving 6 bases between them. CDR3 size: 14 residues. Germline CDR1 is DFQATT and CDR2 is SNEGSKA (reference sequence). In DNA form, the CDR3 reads TGCAGTGCTAGAGATGATCTTAGCAATCAGCCCCAGCATTTT. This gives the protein CSARDDLSNQPQHF.

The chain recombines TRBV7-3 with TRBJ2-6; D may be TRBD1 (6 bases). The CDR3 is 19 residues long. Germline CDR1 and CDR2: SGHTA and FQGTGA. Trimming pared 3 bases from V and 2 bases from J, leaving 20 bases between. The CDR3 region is CASSLQQGLPRPGANVLTF. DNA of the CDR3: TGTGCCAGCAGCTTGCAACAGGGTTTGCCCCGTCCTGGGGCCAACGTCCTGACTTTC.

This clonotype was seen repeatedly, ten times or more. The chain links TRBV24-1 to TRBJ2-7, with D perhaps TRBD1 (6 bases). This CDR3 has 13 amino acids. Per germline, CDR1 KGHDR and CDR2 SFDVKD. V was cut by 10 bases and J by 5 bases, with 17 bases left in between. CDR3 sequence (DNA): TGTGCCACTCAGTTCCAACAGGGCCACGAGCAGTACTTC. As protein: CATQFQQGHEQYF.

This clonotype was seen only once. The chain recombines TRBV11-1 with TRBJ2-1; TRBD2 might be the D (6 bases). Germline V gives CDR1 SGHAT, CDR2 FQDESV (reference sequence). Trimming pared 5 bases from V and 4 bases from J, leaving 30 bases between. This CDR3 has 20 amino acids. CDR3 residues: CASSHSFWSGVERVYNEQFF. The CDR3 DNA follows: TGTGCCAGCAGCCACTCTTTCTGGTCCGGTGTGGAGCGGGTTTACAATGAGCAGTTCTTC.

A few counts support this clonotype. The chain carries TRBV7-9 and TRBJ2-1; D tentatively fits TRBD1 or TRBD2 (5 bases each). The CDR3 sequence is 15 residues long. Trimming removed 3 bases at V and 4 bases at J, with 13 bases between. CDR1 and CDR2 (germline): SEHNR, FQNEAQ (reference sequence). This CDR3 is CASSFGAGEYNEQFF. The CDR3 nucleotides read TGTGCCAGCAGCTTTGGGGCCGGGGAATACAATGAGCAGTTCTTC.

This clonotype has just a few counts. The CDR3 reads CASSFTYNSPLHF. CDR3 bases: TGTGCCAGCAGTTTTACTTATAATTCACCCCTCCACTTT. This sequence joins TRBV28 and TRBJ1-6, with D uncertain. Germline-derived CDR1 and CDR2 are MDHEN and SYDVKM. The V end was cut by 3 bases, the J end by 4 bases, with 4 bases between. There are 13 residues in the CDR3.

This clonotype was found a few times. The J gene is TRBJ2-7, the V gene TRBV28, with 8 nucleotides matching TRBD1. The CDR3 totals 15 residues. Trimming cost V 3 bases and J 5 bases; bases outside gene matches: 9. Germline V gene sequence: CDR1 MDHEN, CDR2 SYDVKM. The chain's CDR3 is CASSFARGQVHEQYF. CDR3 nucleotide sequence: TGTGCCAGCAGTTTTGCCCGGGGACAGGTTCACGAGCAGTACTTC.

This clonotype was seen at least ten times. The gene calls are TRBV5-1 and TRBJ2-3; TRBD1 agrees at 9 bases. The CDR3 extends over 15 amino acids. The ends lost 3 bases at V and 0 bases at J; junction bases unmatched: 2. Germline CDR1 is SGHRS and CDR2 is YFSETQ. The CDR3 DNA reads TGCGCCAGCAGCTACGGGACAGGGAGCACAGATACGCAGTATTTT. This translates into CASSYGTGSTDTQYF.

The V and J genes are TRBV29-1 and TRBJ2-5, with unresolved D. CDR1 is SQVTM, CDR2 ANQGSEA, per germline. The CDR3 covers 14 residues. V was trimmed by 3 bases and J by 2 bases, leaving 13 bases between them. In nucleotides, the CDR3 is TGCAGCGTTGACTCATGGACGAGTCAAGAGACCCAGTACTTC. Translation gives CSVDSWTSQETQYF. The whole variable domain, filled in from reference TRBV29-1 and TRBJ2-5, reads SAVISQKPSRDICQRGTSLTIQCQVDSQVTMMFWYRQQPGQSLTLIATANQGSEATYESGFVIDKFPISRPNLTFSTLTVSNMSPEDSSIYLCSVDSWTSQETQYFGPGTRLLVL.

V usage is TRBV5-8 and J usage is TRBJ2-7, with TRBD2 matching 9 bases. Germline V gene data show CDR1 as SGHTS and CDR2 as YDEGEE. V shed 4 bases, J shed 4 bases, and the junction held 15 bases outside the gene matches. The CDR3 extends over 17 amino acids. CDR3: CASSRIINSGSQYEQYF. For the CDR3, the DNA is TGTGCCAGCAGCCGAATCATTAATAGCGGGAGTCAATACGAGCAGTACTTC.

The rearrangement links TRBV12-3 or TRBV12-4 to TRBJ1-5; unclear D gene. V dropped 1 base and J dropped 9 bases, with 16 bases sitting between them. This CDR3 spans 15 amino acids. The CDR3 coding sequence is TGTGCCAGCAGTTTAGGGCGCGCCTCAGCGGGGCCCCAGCATTTT. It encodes CASSLGRASAGPQHF.

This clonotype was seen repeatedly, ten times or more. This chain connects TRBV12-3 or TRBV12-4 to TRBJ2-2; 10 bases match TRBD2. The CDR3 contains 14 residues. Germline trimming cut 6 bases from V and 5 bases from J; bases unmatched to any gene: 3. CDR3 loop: CASSPGLATGELFF. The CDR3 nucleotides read TGTGCCAGCAGCCCGGGACTAGCGACCGGGGAGCTGTTTTTT.

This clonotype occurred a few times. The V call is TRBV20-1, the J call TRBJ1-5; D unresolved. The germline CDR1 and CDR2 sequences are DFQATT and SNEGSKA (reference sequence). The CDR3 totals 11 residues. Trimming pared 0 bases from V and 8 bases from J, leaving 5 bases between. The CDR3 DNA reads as TGCAGTGCTAGAGATCGAGAGCCCCAGCATTTT. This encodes CSARDREPQHF.

The chain's CDR3 is CATSRDRQGNEKLFF. The CDR3 coding sequence is TGTGCCACCAGCAGAGATAGGCAGGGTAATGAAAAACTGTTTTTT. The chain has TRBV15 and TRBJ1-4, with a weak D call TRBD1 (5 bases). Germline CDR1 reads LNHNV; CDR2 reads YYDKDF (reference sequence). The CDR3 loop spans 15 amino acids. V lost 0 bases and J lost 4, with 9 bases in between.

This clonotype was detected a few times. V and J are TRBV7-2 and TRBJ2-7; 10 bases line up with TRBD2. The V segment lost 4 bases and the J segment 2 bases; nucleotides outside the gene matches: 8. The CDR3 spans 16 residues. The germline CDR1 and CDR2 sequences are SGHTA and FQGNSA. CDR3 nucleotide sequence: TGTGCCAGCAGCTCATATCCACTAGCGGGGCCCTACGAGCAGTACTTC. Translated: CASSSYPLAGPYEQYF. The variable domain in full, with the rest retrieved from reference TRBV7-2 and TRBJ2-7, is GAGVSQSPSNKVTEKGKDVELRCDPISGHTALYWYRQSLGQGLEFLIYFQGNSAPDKSGLPSDRFSAERTGGSVSTLTIQRTQQEDSAVYLCASSSYPLAGPYEQYFGPGTRLTVT.

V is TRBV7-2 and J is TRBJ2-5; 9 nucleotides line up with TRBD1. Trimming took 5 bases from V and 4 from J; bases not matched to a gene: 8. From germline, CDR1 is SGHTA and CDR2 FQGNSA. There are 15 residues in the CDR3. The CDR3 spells CASSRNRGQGETQYF. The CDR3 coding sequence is TGTGCCAGCAGCAGAAACAGGGGGCAAGGAGAGACCCAGTACTTC. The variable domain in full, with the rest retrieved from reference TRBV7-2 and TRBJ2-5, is GAGVSQSPSNKVTEKGKDVELRCDPISGHTALYWYRQSLGQGLEFLIYFQGNSAPDKSGLPSDRFSAERTGGSVSTLTIQRTQQEDSAVYLCASSRNRGQGETQYFGPGTRLLVL.

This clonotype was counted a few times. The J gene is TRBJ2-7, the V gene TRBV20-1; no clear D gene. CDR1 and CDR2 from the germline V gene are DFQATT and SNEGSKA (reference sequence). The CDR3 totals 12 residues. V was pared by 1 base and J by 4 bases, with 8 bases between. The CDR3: CSARVAEYEQYF. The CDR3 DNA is TGCAGTGCTAGAGTTGCAGAATACGAGCAGTACTTC.